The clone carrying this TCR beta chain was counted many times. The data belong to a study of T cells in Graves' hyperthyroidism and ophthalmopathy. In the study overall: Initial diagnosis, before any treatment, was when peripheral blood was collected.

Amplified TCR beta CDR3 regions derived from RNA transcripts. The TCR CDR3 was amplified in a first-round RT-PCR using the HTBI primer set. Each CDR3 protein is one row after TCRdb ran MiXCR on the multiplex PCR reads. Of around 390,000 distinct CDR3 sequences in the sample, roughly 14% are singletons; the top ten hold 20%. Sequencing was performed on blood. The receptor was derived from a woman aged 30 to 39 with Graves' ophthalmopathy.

In DNA form, the CDR3 reads TGTGCCAGCAGCCTGCTAGCGGGGGGGAGCTCCCAAGAGACCCAGTACTTC. This translates into CASSLLAGGSSQETQYF. The chain carries TRBV5-6 and TRBJ2-5; 12 positions agree with TRBD2. This CDR3 is built from 17 residues. V trimming: 4 bases; J trimming: 1 base; junction bases outside the gene matches: 8. CDR1 and CDR2 (germline): SGHDT, YYEEEE.